This T cell receptor beta chain derives from a study of shared clonotypes between healthy human individuals. V trimming: 4 bases; J trimming: 2 bases; junction bases outside the gene matches: 5. The CDR3 loop spans 14 amino acids. Germline assignment: CDR1 SGHRS and CDR2 YFSETQ. Each donor was a Caucasian adult residing in Nashville, Tennessee. Study-wide results and limits: Sequencing depth was expected to influence donor clonotype sharing.

Deep was the level at which the assay was run. The protocol was immunoSEQ multiplex PCR, while the TCRdb copy is restricted to in-frame clones and leaves out a portion. This sample has approximately 470,000 clones, with over 70% found just once. This clone has at least ten counts. Its antigen is undetermined. V usage is TRBV5-1 and J usage is TRBJ1-1, with 7 bases identical to TRBD1. Material: PBMCs. The sequence came from a woman in her 40s in good health. Some clones in this sample may be carry-over from other donors' samples. For the CDR3, the DNA is TGCGCCAGCAGCAGCCGGGACAGCAACACTGAAGCTTTCTTT. It translates to CASSSRDSNTEAFF.